This TCR beta chain originates from a study of blood T cell repertoires in COVID-19. Produced via immunoSEQ multiplex PCR; TCRdb's table is partial and in-frame only. The data show some 240,000 clones, roughly 89% seen once. This receptor was obtained from a woman aged 55 to 70 with COVID-19, enrolled during active disease. The sequencing input was peripheral blood.

CDR3 DNA sequence: TGCGCCAGCAGCTTAGGGGGCATGACCGGGGAGCTGTTTTTT. It is translated as CASSLGGMTGELFF. J is TRBJ2-2 and V is TRBV5-1; 7 bases agree with TRBD1. Germline loops: CDR1 SGHRS, CDR2 YFSETQ. V shed 2 bases, J shed 5 bases, and the junction held 3 bases outside the gene matches. The CDR3 is 14 amino acids.